The 7 T cell receptor beta chains given below trace back to one sample, sequenced in a study of beta chain features in type 1 diabetes. The study reverse transcribed the entire isolated RNA, so it sequenced expressed TCRB transcripts. Clones were sequenced by immunoSEQ multiplex PCR, and TCRdb holds only the in-frame ones, with some missing. The data contain 250,000 or so clones, 27% of them singletons. Sequencing was carried out using central memory CD4+ T cells from blood. Every receptor here comes from a man aged 25 to 45 in good health.

In its sample, this clone was seen many times. This sample includes further DNA sequences coding for the same CDR3. The CDR3 loop reads CATNPGQNTDTQYF. DNA for the CDR3: TGTGCCACTAACCCGGGACAGAACACAGATACGCAGTATTTT. This chain connects TRBV10-3 to TRBJ2-3; 7 bases align to TRBD1. Germline values: CDR1 ENHRY, CDR2 SYGVKD. V dropped 10 bases and J dropped 2; count of bases not matched to a gene: 9. The CDR3 runs 14 residues.

This chain joins TRBV7-8 and TRBJ2-5; D might be TRBD2 (7 bases). Looked up from germline, CDR1 is SGHVS and CDR2 is FQNEAQ. The CDR3 extends over 14 amino acids. V lost 2 bases and J 7 bases, leaving 14 bases between the germline ends. The CDR3 region has the DNA TGTGCCAGCAGCTTAACGGGGGGCGAGGGGACCCAGTACTTC. Its protein product is CASSLTGGEGTQYF.

V usage is TRBV30 and J usage is TRBJ2-7, with 8 bases that match TRBD1. The CDR3 totals 14 residues. The ends lost 1 base at V and 7 bases at J; junction bases unmatched: 9. The germline V gene encodes CDR1 GTSNPN and CDR2 SVGIG (reference sequence). The CDR3 loop reads CAWSGDRWEAEQYF. The CDR3 DNA reads TGTGCCTGGAGTGGGGACAGGTGGGAGGCGGAGCAGTACTTC.

This clone was seen a handful of times. This sample includes further DNA sequences coding for the same CDR3. The CDR3 coding sequence is TGTGCCTGGAGTGAAGGTGGAAACACCATATATTTT. As protein: CAWSEGGNTIYF. The chain is built from TRBV30 and TRBJ1-3, with no clear D. Trimming shortened V by 1 base and J by 3 bases, and 4 bases separated the two germline ends. Looked up from germline, CDR1 is GTSNPN and CDR2 is SVGIG (reference sequence). This CDR3 spans 12 amino acids.

This clone has at least ten counts. The J gene is TRBJ2-7, the V gene TRBV2; D is undetermined. The germline V gene encodes CDR1 SNHLY and CDR2 FYNNEI. This CDR3 contains 13 residues. V was cut by 3 bases and J by 4 bases, with 10 bases left in between. The CDR3 spells CASSDQSSYEQYF. CDR3 sequence (DNA): TGTGCCAGCAGTGATCAGTCCAGTTACGAGCAGTACTTC.

This clone was seen a handful of times. The J gene is TRBJ2-5, the V gene TRBV30, with TRBD1 matching 11 bases. From germline, CDR1 is GTSNPN and CDR2 SVGIG (reference sequence). The V and J ends lost 1 base and 5 bases, in that order; junction bases with no gene match: 6. This CDR3 is built from 15 residues. This CDR3 reads CAWSAGQGARETQYF. For the CDR3, the DNA is TGTGCCTGGAGTGCAGGACAGGGGGCGCGGGAGACCCAGTACTTC.

The V and J genes are TRBV29-1 and TRBJ2-3, with 7 bases aligning to TRBD2. V lost 4 bases to trimming and J lost 2 bases; unmatched junction nucleotides: 9. The CDR3 has 15 residues. Looked up from germline, CDR1 is SQVTM and CDR2 is ANQGSEA. The CDR3 DNA is TGCAGCGTTGTTCAAGCGGGGCTATCCACAGATACGCAGTATTTT. Translated, it gives CSVVQAGLSTDTQYF.